The 12 T cell receptor beta chains listed next were all sequenced from one sample in a study of T cell responses to AZD1222 COVID-19 vaccine. Here immunoSEQ multiplex PCR was the method, and the copy in TCRdb shows in-frame clones only, minus some. The table shows tens of thousands of clones, with 80% occurring only once. Sample: peripheral blood, taken 28 days after the second AZD1222 dose. These receptors all come from an adult who received the AZD1222 COVID-19 vaccine.

This clone was found a few times. The chain carries TRBV7-2 and TRBJ1-6; no firm D call. The length of the CDR3 is 12 residues. The germline gives CDR1 SGHTA, CDR2 FQGNSA. V lost 2 bases, J lost 7 bases, and 3 bases lay in between. The CDR3 reads CASSLNNSPLHF. The CDR3 bases are TGTGCCAGCAGCTTAAACAATTCACCCCTCCACTTT.

The chain has TRBV5-1 and TRBJ2-2; no clear D. Between the trimmed V and J ends, which lost 1 base and 5 bases, there was a span of 12 bases. The CDR3 has 15 residues. CDR1 is SGHRS and CDR2 is YFSETQ in the germline V gene. The DNA of the CDR3 is TGCGCCAGCAGCTTGTCCTCCCCACCAACCGGGGAGCTGTTTTTT. Translated: CASSLSSPPTGELFF.

The chain is built from TRBV15 and TRBJ1-1; 9 bases line up with TRBD1. Germline-derived CDR1 and CDR2 are LNHNV and YYDKDF (reference sequence). V lost 0 bases, J lost 8 bases, and 10 bases stayed unmatched. The CDR3 runs to 16 residues. The CDR3 is CATSRDGLGQGKEAFF. Here the CDR3 DNA reads TGTGCCACCAGCAGAGATGGGTTGGGACAGGGAAAAGAAGCTTTCTTT.

Here the CDR3 reads CASSVGGGNHEQYF. The CDR3 DNA sequence: TGTGCCAGCAGCGTAGGCGGAGGGAACCACGAGCAGTACTTC. The gene calls are TRBV9 and TRBJ2-7; TRBD2 might be the D (6 bases). Trimming took 0 bases from V and 5 from J, leaving 12 bases between them. CDR3 length equals 14 residues. In germline, CDR1 is SGDLS, CDR2 YYNGEE.

The V gene is TRBV5-1, the J gene TRBJ2-1; 11 bases line up with TRBD2. V dropped 1 base and J dropped 4; count of bases not matched to a gene: 4. The germline V gene has CDR1 SGHRS and CDR2 YFSETQ. CDR3 length: 16 amino acids. CDR3 in amino acids: CASSLKTSGAYNEQFF. Written as DNA, the CDR3 is TGCGCCAGCAGCTTGAAGACTAGCGGGGCGTACAATGAGCAGTTCTTC.

Only a few counts were recorded for this clone. This chain joins TRBV28 and TRBJ1-2; D not certain. Germline CDR1 MDHEN, CDR2 SYDVKM. The CDR3 extends over 14 amino acids. The V end lost 5 bases, the J end lost 8 bases, and 18 bases lay between the germline ends. CDR3 in DNA: TGTGCCAGCAGTCCCCACAGAGGCGGATACGGCTACACCTTC. This encodes CASSPHRGGYGYTF.

This chain uses TRBV29-1 with TRBJ2-3; 7 nucleotides line up with TRBD1. The CDR3 length is 15 residues. V shed 4 bases and J 3 bases; nucleotides not matched to a gene: 10. The germline CDR1 and CDR2 sequences are SQVTM and ANQGSEA. Here the CDR3 DNA reads TGCAGCGTTGTAACCTCGGGACAGCTTACAGATACGCAGTATTTT. Translation gives CSVVTSGQLTDTQYF.

This clone has only one observation. V usage is TRBV10-3 and J usage is TRBJ2-2; 10 nucleotides align to TRBD1. The CDR3 loop spans 17 amino acids. Germline loops: CDR1 ENHRY, CDR2 SYGVKD. Losses at the gene ends were 6 bases for V and 2 bases for J; bases not matched to a gene: 9. CDR3 sequence reads: CAIRPGQGRPNTGELFF. DNA of the CDR3: TGTGCCATCAGGCCGGGACAGGGGCGCCCAAACACCGGGGAGCTGTTTTTT.

The gene calls are TRBV12-3 or TRBV12-4 and TRBJ1-1; no definite D call. This CDR3 has 13 residues. With 2 bases removed from V and 1 base from J, the gap between germline ends came to 5 bases. The CDR3 nucleotides are TGTGCCAGCAGTTTAAGGACGAACACTGAAGCTTTCTTT. Translating gives CASSLRTNTEAFF.

This clone was found once. The genes are TRBV5-1 and TRBJ1-2, with D hard to call. CDR3 length equals 12 residues. The ends were cut back, 3 bases at V and 6 bases at J, with 9 bases in the middle. Looked up from germline, CDR1 is SGHRS and CDR2 is YFSETQ. The CDR3 region is CASSSPGDGYTF. The CDR3, as DNA: TGCGCCAGCAGCTCCCCCGGGGATGGCTACACCTTC.

This clone was detected a few times. DNA of the CDR3: TGTGCCAGCAGGCCGGGACCGCAAGTGGCCCTCCACTTT. It translates to CASRPGPQVALHF. The chain uses TRBV6-5 and TRBJ1-6; weak D call: TRBD1 (5 bases). The CDR3 loop spans 13 amino acids. V was trimmed by 6 bases and J by 14 bases, leaving 17 bases between them. Germline V gene sequence: CDR1 MNHEY, CDR2 SVGAGI.

V and J are TRBV6-2 or TRBV6-3 and TRBJ1-3; D unclear. Trimming pared 2 bases from V and 1 base from J, leaving 9 bases between. The CDR3 sequence is 15 residues long. Per germline, CDR1 MNHEY and CDR2 SVGEGT. CDR3 DNA sequence: TGTGCCAGCAGTTACGACGGACCGTCTGGAAACACCATATATTTT. The encoded protein is CASSYDGPSGNTIYF.